This T cell receptor beta chain was captured by sequencing in a study of shared clonotypes between healthy human individuals (dated by TCRdb to 2018 to 2020). Regarding the complete study: A couple of women and a few men aged 18 to 49 years were included in the cohort. For each donor, three plates each were used for CD4 naive and CD4 memory, two plates were used for CD8 naive, and one plate was used for CD8 memory. The study deeply sequenced blood TCR repertoires of about 5 healthy adults to estimate repertoire size and the extent of clonotype sharing between individuals. To increase sequencing depth and limit assay-specific biases, different laboratories used diverse techniques to prepare libraries and sequence TCR repertoires. Per donor, leukapheresis produced somewhere between about 0.8 and 9.5 billion PBMCs. Results the study describes overall, beyond this receptor: Because the study included only a small number of donors, the genetic and exposure-history diversity represented was limited. When a handful of donors were compared, the shared fraction of clonotypes was 5% to 6.5% for naive CD4, 3.5% to 4% for naive CD8, 2% to 2.5% for memory CD4, and approximately 0.4% for memory CD8. Pairwise subsampling led to the expectation that sequencing depth would affect the degree of clonotype sharing among donors. Clonotypes shared by all four sorted-subset donors showed higher generation probabilities than non-shared clonotypes. Larger estimated clonotype richness was generally found for naive subsets than for memory subsets. Incomplete sequencing was indicated by rarefaction of sorted-subset datasets, despite the large sequencing depth. Sampling was limited to blood, and TCR repertoires in tissue likely differ from TCR repertoires in blood.

The donors were healthy, HIV-negative adults with no recently reported acute infections or vaccinations. Only Caucasian adults living in Nashville, Tennessee, USA were represented among the donors. CD4+ T cells were enriched through magnetic negative selection, after which naive cells were positively selected on CD45RA and the remaining negative fraction served as the memory subset. Blood was collected by leukapheresis, and PBMCs were isolated by Ficoll-Histopaque density gradient centrifugation and then cryopreserved in liquid nitrogen vapor phase. Analytical flow cytometry was used to check the purity and quantity of every magnetically sorted T cell population. Genomic DNA was isolated from each sorted fraction and quantified by UV absorbance on a Nanodrop 2000c. Using the deep immunoSEQ assay, multiplex PCR amplified TCR CDR3 regions from genomic DNA. Extracted genomic DNA from each cell subset was spread evenly across all wells of several immunoSEQ 96-well plates, with each plate serving as a replicate. For sorted subsets, around 0.2 ug of genomic DNA, equivalent to some 33,000 T cell genomes, went into each replicate PCR. The purified libraries were quantified using a Qubit 3.0 fluorometer, sized with a Bioanalyzer 2100, and then quantified again using the KAPA Library Quantification kit. Each immunoSEQ 96-well plate was sequenced on its own single-read 150-cycle Illumina NextSeq 550 flow cell. The original pipeline was this. The immunoSEQ output contained only junctional sequences without quality scores, so filtering could not match that applied to full-length reads. To assign V/J genes and CDR3, sequences were annotated using PyIR, a Python wrapper for IgBLAST v1.9, with IMGT germline references. Any read was removed if the V/J assignment was weak (E-value above 1e-6), the CDR3 was missing, or the read contained stop codons, out-of-frame junctions, or ambiguous translated residues. V3J clonotypes were defined as sequences sharing the same inferred V gene, J gene, and CDR3 amino acid sequence. Percentage overlap between repertoires was calculated by dividing the number of shared unique clonotypes by the size of the smaller repertoire. RTK rarefaction, the Chao1 estimator, and Recon v2.1 estimates of unobserved clonotypes were used to assess repertoire richness. Generation probabilities were computed with OLGA for all TCRbeta clonotypes obtained by the gDNA method from four donors. The table was pulled from immuneACCESS by TCRdb, which kept in-frame rearrangements only. Such tables lose some clones; where checked, under half of the loss comes from unresolved V genes, and the rest has no known cause. V, J and clone size derive from that table, while D and trimming were established from the DNA sequence. The sample includes 2 million to 2.5 million clones, with around 92% observed a single time. The leading ten clones occupy 0.37% of the sample.

The germline V gene provides CDR1 WSHSY and CDR2 SAAADI. V has 3 bases trimmed and J has 5 bases trimmed; junction bases matching no gene number 4. Reading from cysteine to phenylalanine, the CDR3 counts 13 amino acids. Only CDR3 DNA is held: 39 bases, read in frame from base 1. Details on this clone: It has no known antigen specificity. Base qualities are not recorded, but no much larger clone differs from it by a single base.

The chain was built from TRBV10-2 and TRBJ2-7, and TRBD1 aligns with 7 junction nucleotides. The sequenced sample consisted of naive CD4+ T cells from PBMCs. Interpreted using the paper, the cell subset or site label stands for: CD45RA+ positively selected. The TCR sequence derives from a man between 18 and 35 years old in good health. Some clones in this sample may be carry-over from other donors' samples. The sequenced DNA: TGCGCCAGCAGTGAACAGGGGTACCACGAGCAGTACTTC. The resulting protein is CASSEQGYHEQYF.